In its sample, the clone carrying this TCR beta chain was seen many times. The antigen is undetermined. One end of the junction varies from germline; a read error may be responsible. There are 19 residues in the CDR3. Germline V gene sequence: CDR1 SSHAT, CDR2 FNYEAQ (reference sequence). The data were taken from a study of T cell repertoires and leukemia-associated antigens. A single record per CDR3 protein comes from TCRdb applying MiXCR to the 5' RACE reads. This table has about 9,800 distinct CDR3 sequences, about 43% appearing once. The source of this sequence is a female donor in good health. The sample consisted of CD3+ T cells sorted from blood and cultured. This rearrangement joins TRBV7-7 to TRBJ2-1, with 12 nucleotides matching TRBD2. As DNA, the CDR3 is TGTGCTAGCAGCTTAGGCCTAGCTAGCGGGAGGGTAACCTACAATGAGCAGTTCTTC. Translation gives CASSLGLASGRVTYNEQFF.